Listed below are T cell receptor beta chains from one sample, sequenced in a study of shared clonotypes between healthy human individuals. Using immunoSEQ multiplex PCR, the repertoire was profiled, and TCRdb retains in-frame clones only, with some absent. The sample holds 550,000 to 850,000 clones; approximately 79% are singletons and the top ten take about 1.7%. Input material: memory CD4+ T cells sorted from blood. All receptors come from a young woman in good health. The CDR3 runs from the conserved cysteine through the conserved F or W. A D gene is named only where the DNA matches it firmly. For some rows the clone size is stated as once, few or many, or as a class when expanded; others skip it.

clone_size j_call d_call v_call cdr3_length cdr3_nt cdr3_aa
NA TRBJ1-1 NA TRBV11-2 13 TGTGCCAGCAGCACCGACCCGAACACTGAAGCTTTCTTT CASSTDPNTEAFF
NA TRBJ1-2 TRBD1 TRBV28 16 TGTGCCAGCAGTACTCCCGGACAGGGTGTTAGCTATGGCTACACCTTC CASSTPGQGVSYGYTF
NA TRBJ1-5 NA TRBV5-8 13 TGTGCCAGCAGCTTGGGGGGGTTTCAGCCCCAGCATTTT CASSLGGFQPQHF
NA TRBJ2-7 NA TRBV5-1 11 TGCGCCAGCAGCTTGGACGTCGAGCAGTACTTC CASSLDVEQYF
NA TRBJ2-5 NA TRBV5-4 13 TGTGCCAGCAGCTTAGTAGGGGAGGAGACCCAGTACTTC CASSLVGEETQYF
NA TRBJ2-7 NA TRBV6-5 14 TGTGCCAGCAGTGACTCGAGGAGCGGCTACGAGCAGTACTTC CASSDSRSGYEQYF
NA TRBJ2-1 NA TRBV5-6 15 TGTGCCAGCAGCTTCAGCGGGTACAATTACAATGAGCAGTTCTTC CASSFSGYNYNEQFF
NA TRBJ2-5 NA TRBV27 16 TGTGCCAGCAGTGTCACTGTCTGGCAGGGCCAAGAGACCCAGTACTTC CASSVTVWQGQETQYF
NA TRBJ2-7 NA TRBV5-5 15 TGTGCCAGCTCAGTCGCCACAGGGATTCGTCGCGAGCAGTACTTC CASSVATGIRREQYF
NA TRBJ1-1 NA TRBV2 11 TGTGCCAGCAGTGTATCAGGGTTCGCTTTCTTT CASSVSGFAFF
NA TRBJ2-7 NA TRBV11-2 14 TGTGCCAGCAGCTTAGCGTCGCAGGGCTTACCCAGCCTTTTC CASSLASQGLPSLF
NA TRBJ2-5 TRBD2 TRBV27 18 TGTGCCAGCACTTCCTCCGGGACTAGCGGGAGTAGGGGAGAGACCCAGTACTTC CASTSSGTSGSRGETQYF
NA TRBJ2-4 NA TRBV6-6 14 TGTGCCAGCAGCCTTATTTCCGGGAAAAACATTCAGTACTTC CASSLISGKNIQYF
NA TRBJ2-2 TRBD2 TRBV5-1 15 TGCGCCAGCAGCTTGGCCCCGGGAGGCACCGGGGAGCTGTTTTTT CASSLAPGGTGELFF
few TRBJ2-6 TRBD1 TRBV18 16 TGTGCCAGCTCACCCCAGGGGGCGCAAGGGGCCAACGTCCTGACTTTC CASSPQGAQGANVLTF
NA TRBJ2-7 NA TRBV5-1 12 TGCGCCAGCAGCTGGGGTGGGGACGAGCAGTACTTC CASSWGGDEQYF
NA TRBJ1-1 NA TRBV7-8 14 TGTGCCAGCCTGGCTTCTCAGGGTGAGACTGAAGCTTTCTTT CASLASQGETEAFF